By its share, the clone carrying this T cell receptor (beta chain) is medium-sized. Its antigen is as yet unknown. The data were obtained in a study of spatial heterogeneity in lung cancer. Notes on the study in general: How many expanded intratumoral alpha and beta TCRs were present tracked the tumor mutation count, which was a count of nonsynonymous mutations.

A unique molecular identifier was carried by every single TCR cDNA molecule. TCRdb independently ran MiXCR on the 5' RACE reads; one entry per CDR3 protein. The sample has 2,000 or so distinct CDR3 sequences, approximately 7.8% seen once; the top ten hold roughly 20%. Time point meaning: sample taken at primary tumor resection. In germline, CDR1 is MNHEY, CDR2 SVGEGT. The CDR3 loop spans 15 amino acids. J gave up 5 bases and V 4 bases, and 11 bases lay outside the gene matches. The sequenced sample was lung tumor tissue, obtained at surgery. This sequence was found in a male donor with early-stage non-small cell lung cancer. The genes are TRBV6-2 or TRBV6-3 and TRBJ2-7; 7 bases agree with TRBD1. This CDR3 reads CASSSFNRGYHEQYF. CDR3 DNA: TGTGCCAGCAGTTCCTTCAACAGGGGCTACCACGAGCAGTACTTC.